Below, 28 T cell receptor beta chains from the same sample are listed, as sequenced in a study of T cell repertoires in cytomegalovirus infection (dated by TCRdb to the late 2010s). The treatment or condition tag for this specimen amounts to: in vitro stimulation with specific CMV peptide epitopes to enrich CMV-specific T cells. Sequenced on an Illumina HiSeq 1500. Using fastp trimming at Q25 and MiXCR clonotype assembly, TCRdb reanalyzed the public sequencing data and kept in-frame beta chains. Each entry merges the rows of one CDR3 protein and shows their most common DNA and genes. The sample data list 750,000 to 950,000 distinct CDR3 sequences, and about 29% of these were observed just once. The ten biggest clones cover around 13% of the sample. These receptors have no known antigen. Sequences were derived from cultured CD8+ T cells from PBMCs, sampled from culture after CMV antigen stimulation. These receptors all stem from a human donor in good health (CMV status not recorded). Some clones in this sample may be carry-over from other donors' samples.

The gene calls are TRBV27 and TRBJ2-1, with D possibly matching TRBD1 (6 bases). Germline V gene sequence: CDR1 MNHEY, CDR2 SMNVEV (reference sequence). Trimming removed 5 bases from V and 9 bases from J, with 17 bases in between. This CDR3 spans 14 amino acids. The CDR3 protein is CASSPGTSYGEQFF. As DNA, the CDR3 is TGTGCCAGCAGTCCCGGGACATCCTACGGTGAGCAGTTCTTC.

This chain links TRBV14 with TRBJ1-6, with D possibly being TRBD1 (5 bases). The CDR3 runs 17 residues. V was clipped by 0 bases and J by 4 bases, with 13 bases between them. The V gene's germline CDR1 is SGHDN and CDR2 FVKESK. The CDR3 sequence is CASSQDLVQGYNSPLHF. The CDR3 DNA reads TGTGCCAGCAGCCAAGATCTGGTGCAGGGTTATAATTCACCCCTCCACTTT.

The V and J genes are TRBV10-3 and TRBJ2-7; 7 bases are shared with TRBD1. V shed 10 bases, J shed 1 base, and the junction held 4 bases outside the gene matches. The CDR3 is 12 amino acids. Germline CDR1 and CDR2: ENHRY and SYGVKD. CDR3 residues: CATTDRSYEQYF. CDR3 DNA: TGTGCCACCACGGACAGGTCCTACGAGCAGTACTTC.

The chain is built from TRBV28 and TRBJ1-1; D is possibly TRBD1 (5 bases). Per the germline V gene, CDR1 is MDHEN and CDR2 is SYDVKM. Trimming stripped 3 bases from V and 0 bases from J, with 11 bases between. The CDR3 runs to 15 residues. In DNA form, the CDR3 reads TGTGCCAGCAGTTTTCACCAGGGCGTGAACACTGAAGCTTTCTTT. Its protein product is CASSFHQGVNTEAFF.

A few counts support this clonotype. CDR3 amino acids: CASSLLSEQFF. CDR3 DNA: TGTGCCAGCAGCTTATTATCTGAGCAGTTCTTC. This rearrangement joins TRBV7-9 to TRBJ2-1; D remains ambiguous. V was cut by 2 bases and J by 9 bases, with 5 bases left in between. The CDR3 spans 11 residues. CDR1 and CDR2 (germline): SEHNR, FQNEAQ (reference sequence).

In DNA, the CDR3 is TGTGCCAGCAGTTACGGGGACAGGGAAACCTACGAGCAGTACGTC. Residues: CASSYGDRETYEQYV. The chain carries TRBV6-2 or TRBV6-3 and TRBJ2-7; 9 bases fit TRBD1. This CDR3 is 15 amino acids long. From germline, CDR1 is MNHEY and CDR2 SVGEGT. The V and J ends lost 2 bases and 2 bases, in that order; junction bases with no gene match: 4.

This clonotype showed up just a few times. The gene calls are TRBV14 and TRBJ1-5; D uncertain. The V gene lost 1 base and the J gene lost 4 bases, with 26 bases spanning the gap. Germline V CDR1 and CDR2: SGHDN, FVKESK. This CDR3 is built from 20 residues. CDR3 residues: CASSQVGLGRDGSRNQPQHF. CDR3 coding DNA: TGTGCCAGCAGCCAAGTAGGATTGGGAAGAGACGGTAGCCGTAATCAGCCCCAGCATTTT.

The chain carries TRBV11-2 and TRBJ2-7, with D perhaps TRBD1 (7 bases). V was cut by 5 bases and J by 5 bases, with 16 bases left in between. CDR1 and CDR2 (germline): SGHAT, FQNNGV. The CDR3 extends over 14 amino acids. The CDR3 region is CASSPWRGQDEQYV. The CDR3 DNA follows: TGTGCCAGCAGCCCTTGGAGGGGGCAAGACGAGCAGTACGTC.

This clonotype was counted between two and nine times. The rearrangement uses TRBV6-1 and TRBJ2-5; the D is unclear. This CDR3 has 13 residues. Germline V gives CDR1 MNHNS, CDR2 SASEGT. V lost 7 bases and J lost 12, with 21 bases in between. The CDR3 DNA reads as TGTGCCAGCACGGGCGGTGGGTTACGATCCGAGTACTTC. Its translation: CASTGGGLRSEYF.

In the case of this clonotype: The junction does not match germline at one end; this may be a read error. The CDR3 nucleotides read TGTGCCAGCAGCCAGAATCCATCTGGACGCAGACCCAAGGAGACCCAGTACTTC. Its translation: CASSQNPSGRRPKETQYF. The chain recombines TRBV4-1 with TRBJ2-5; D gene ambiguous. The CDR3 covers 18 residues. Looked up from germline, CDR1 is MGHRA and CDR2 is YSYEKL.

This clonotype was detected many times. The J gene is TRBJ2-5, the V gene TRBV7-2; 13 nucleotides match TRBD2. With 1 base clipped from V and 4 bases from J, the junction kept 3 bases outside the gene matches. This CDR3 is 16 amino acids long. Germline CDR1 is SGHTA and CDR2 is FQGNSA. This CDR3 reads CASSLVLAGGRETQYF. The CDR3 DNA reads as TGTGCCAGCAGCTTAGTACTAGCGGGGGGGCGAGAGACCCAGTACTTC. The variable domain in full, with the rest retrieved from reference TRBV7-2 and TRBJ2-5, is GAGVSQSPSNKVTEKGKDVELRCDPISGHTALYWYRQSLGQGLEFLIYFQGNSAPDKSGLPSDRFSAERTGGSVSTLTIQRTQQEDSAVYLCASSLVLAGGRETQYFGPGTRLLVL.

The chain recombines TRBV7-8 with TRBJ1-2; tentatively, D is TRBD1 (6 bases). V lost 4 bases and J lost 2, with 17 bases in between. CDR3 size: 16 residues. Germline V gene lookup returns CDR1 SGHVS and CDR2 FQNEAQ. The CDR3 loop reads CASSSLPGDRNYGYTF. The CDR3 nucleotides are TGTGCCAGCAGCTCCCTGCCAGGGGATCGCAACTATGGCTACACCTTC.

The gene calls are TRBV6-5 and TRBJ2-3, with 8 bases lining up with TRBD2. Germline CDR1 MNHEY, CDR2 SVGAGI. The trim removed 1 base at V and 2 bases at J, leaving 5 bases unmatched. This CDR3 is 16 amino acids long. The CDR3 DNA is TGTGCCAGCAGTTACTTCCCGGGACTAGACACAGATACGCAGTATTTT. Translating gives CASSYFPGLDTDTQYF.

The chain links TRBV11-2 to TRBJ2-4, with D perhaps given as TRBD1 or TRBD2 (5 bases each). This CDR3 comprises 18 residues. Trimming stripped 6 bases from V and 0 bases from J, with 21 bases between. Per the germline V gene, CDR1 is SGHAT and CDR2 is FQNNGV. The CDR3 coding sequence is TGTGCCAGCAGTTACACCGGGGACCAAACACAAGCCAAAAACATTCAGTACTTC. The encoded protein is CASSYTGDQTQAKNIQYF.

J is TRBJ2-3 and V is TRBV20-1; D is ambiguous. V was trimmed by 4 bases and J by 2 bases, leaving 22 bases between them. The CDR3 totals 17 residues. Germline-derived CDR1 and CDR2 are DFQATT and SNEGSKA (reference sequence). DNA for the CDR3: TGCAGTGCTATCGGTCAGGCTCATACCTCATACACAGATACGCAGTATTTT. Its protein is CSAIGQAHTSYTDTQYF.

The rearrangement joins TRBV20-1 to TRBJ1-1; TRBD1 agrees at 7 bases. Germline V gene data show CDR1 as DFQATT and CDR2 as SNEGSKA (reference sequence). The CDR3 sequence is 14 residues long. Unmatched junction bases numbered 6, after V lost 5 bases and J lost 0 bases. CDR3 sequence reads: CSALRGQVNTEAFF. CDR3 in DNA: TGCAGTGCTTTAAGGGGGCAGGTGAACACTGAAGCTTTCTTT.

The chain links TRBV25-1 to TRBJ1-4; D is uncertain. The germline V gene encodes CDR1 MGHDK and CDR2 SYGVNS. V was pared by 1 base and J by 0 bases, with 12 bases between. The CDR3 runs 17 residues. Written as DNA, the CDR3 is TGTGCCAGCAGTGAATCGGGCAGGCTTGCAACTAATGAAAAACTGTTTTTT. This sequence encodes CASSESGRLATNEKLFF.

The chain has TRBV5-4 and TRBJ2-7; 12 nucleotides line up with TRBD2. This CDR3 contains 15 residues. V lost 4 bases to trimming and J lost 4 bases; unmatched junction nucleotides: 6. Germline assignment: CDR1 SGHNT and CDR2 YYREEE (reference sequence). In DNA, the CDR3 is TGTGCCAGCAGCCTCGGACTAGCGGGGCAGTACGAGCAGTACTTC. Encoded protein: CASSLGLAGQYEQYF.

The V call is TRBV6-2 or TRBV6-3, the J call TRBJ2-7; no reliable D call. The CDR3 is 14 amino acids. Germline V CDR1 and CDR2: MNHEY, SVGEGT. The ends were cut back, 2 bases at V and 2 bases at J, with 10 bases in the middle. The CDR3 sequence: CASSYGVSTYEQYV. CDR3 nucleotides: TGTGCCAGCAGTTACGGGGTATCGACCTACGAGCAGTACGTC.

V gene TRBV12-3 or TRBV12-4 combines with J gene TRBJ1-1, with D hard to call. This CDR3 is built from 13 residues. Trimming removed 7 bases at V and 4 bases at J, with 13 bases between. This chain's CDR3 is CASTSPGGTEAFF. CDR3 nucleotides: TGTGCCAGCACTTCACCGGGAGGCACTGAAGCTTTCTTT.

This chain links TRBV4-2 with TRBJ1-1; 8 nucleotides line up with TRBD1. The V and J ends lost 0 bases and 1 base, in that order; junction bases with no gene match: 13. The CDR3 is made up of 19 amino acids. The V gene's germline CDR1 is LGHNA and CDR2 YNFKEQ. In nucleotides, the CDR3 is TGTGCCAGCAGCCAAGAACAATCCCGGGACAGGCTCCGGAACACTGAAGCTTTCTTT. Translating it yields CASSQEQSRDRLRNTEAFF.

V usage is TRBV19 and J usage is TRBJ2-3; 11 nucleotides agree with TRBD2. The CDR3 sequence is 15 residues long. CDR1 LNHDA and CDR2 SQIVND come from the germline V gene (reference sequence). Trimming removed 7 bases from V and 0 bases from J; junction bases left unmatched: 3. DNA of the CDR3: TGTGCCAGTACCCTAGCGGGGGGAAGCACAGATACGCAGTATTTT. Amino acids: CASTLAGGSTDTQYF.

This clonotype has at least ten counts. This sequence joins TRBV7-2 and TRBJ1-6; possibly TRBD1 for D (6 bases). V was trimmed by 7 bases and J by 6 bases, leaving 7 bases between them. Germline CDR1 and CDR2: SGHTA and FQGNSA. The CDR3 is made up of 12 amino acids. CDR3 coding DNA: TGTGCCAGCACCAGGGGTAATTCACCCCTCCACTTT. Residues: CASTRGNSPLHF.

This clonotype was counted once. A junction end diverges from the germline sequence, so it may reflect a read error. The gene calls are TRBV5-1 and TRBJ1-5; tentatively, D is TRBD1 (6 bases). CDR1 SGHRS and CDR2 YFSETQ come from the germline V gene. There are 15 residues in the CDR3. In DNA, the CDR3 is TGCGCCAGCAGCTTGTCGGGGGCAGGGAATCAGCCCCAGCCTTTT. Translating it yields CASSLSGAGNQPQPF.

The chain recombines TRBV5-6 with TRBJ2-1; D ambiguous. Trimming removed 4 bases from V and 4 bases from J, with 9 bases in between. The V gene's germline CDR1 is SGHDT and CDR2 YYEEEE. The CDR3 runs 13 residues. The CDR3 coding sequence is TGTGCCAGCAGCGCTGCCGAATACAATGAGCAGTTCTTC. Its protein is CASSAAEYNEQFF.

The genes are TRBV7-8 and TRBJ2-1; D uncertain. Per germline, CDR1 SGHVS and CDR2 FQNEAQ. Trimming pared 5 bases from V and 2 bases from J, leaving 10 bases between. The CDR3 loop spans 14 amino acids. CDR3 protein: CASSPPITYNEQFF. The CDR3 region has the DNA TGTGCCAGCAGCCCCCCAATAACCTACAATGAGCAGTTCTTC.

This chain joins TRBV4-2 and TRBJ2-7; the match to TRBD2 covers 7 bases. J lost 3 bases, V lost 0 bases, and 5 bases had no gene match. Germline CDR1 reads LGHNA; CDR2 reads YNFKEQ. The CDR3 is 15 amino acids. The CDR3 coding sequence is TGTGCCAGCAGCCAAGATGACGGGGGGTTCTACGAGCAGTACGTC. Protein: CASSQDDGGFYEQYV.

The sample holds one count of this clonotype. The chain uses TRBV2 and TRBJ1-2, with D hard to call. Trimming pared 5 bases from V and 2 bases from J, leaving 12 bases between. Germline V lookup: CDR1 SNHLY, CDR2 FYNNEI. The CDR3 spans 14 residues. CDR3 protein: CASSRRDLNYGYTF. For the CDR3, the DNA is TGTGCCAGCAGTAGGAGGGATCTGAACTATGGCTACACCTTC.